This T cell receptor (beta chain) was profiled in a study of blood T cell repertoires in COVID-19 (dated by TCRdb to between 2020 and 2021). Study-level background: Samples covering the acute and convalescent phases of COVID-19 were provided by collaborators in the United States, Italy and Spain. Where available, HLA class I and class II types were taken from metadata supplied by the sample provider and were not determined by assay-based typing. The material from the prospective study consisted of cDNA or gDNA derived from T cells, B-cell-depleted T cells, or PBMCs. The repertoires were released in a freely available public database meant as a resource for research on the immune response to SARS-CoV-2. Deeply sampled blood TCRbeta repertoires from subjects exposed to, actively infected with, or recovered from COVID-19 were included in the dataset. Nearly every sample came with metadata listing a de-identified subject ID, COVID-19 status, age in years and sex. The samples were drawn from the first 160 participants of the ongoing ImmuneRACE study and from 1,200 or so subjects provided by 6 global collaborators.

Study-wide conclusions, independent of this receptor: The amount of clinical and demographic metadata varied by source and participant and was provided uncurated.

Enrolling through a virtual design, the prospective study's participants ranged in age from roughly 18 to 90 years and lived across 24 United States geographic areas. In the prospective study, cohorts were assigned on the basis of participant-reported clinical history obtained from a screening survey and a study questionnaire. Recovered participants in ImmuneRACE Cohort 3 were defined as having two consecutive negative NP/OP PCR tests, clearance from a healthcare professional, or resolution of symptoms. In the prospective study, whole blood, serum and a nasopharyngeal or oropharyngeal swab were collected from each participant by mobile phlebotomists. Participants in the prospective study had the option to provide additional blood draws and questionnaires over a roughly two-month period. Before DNA extraction, prospective study blood samples were shipped either frozen or at room temperature. A remark on this clone: What antigen it recognizes has not been identified. Per-nucleotide qualities are absent, and no much larger clonotype sits a single base away.

The germline V gene encodes CDR1 GTSNPN and CDR2 SVGIG (reference sequence). The junction carries 5 bases between V and J, which are trimmed by 6 bases and 6 bases respectively. Including cysteine and phenylalanine, the CDR3 has 10 amino acids. Only the CDR3 region is kept as DNA, spanning 30 bases read in frame from base 1. The immunoSEQ Assay, a bias-controlled multiplex PCR, was used to amplify TCRbeta CDR3 regions from genomic DNA. The paper's data handling went like this. The number of nucleated cells in each sample was estimated by amplification of reference gene primers within the assay. To quantify the absolute abundance of each unique TCRbeta CDR3 rearrangement, sequence reads were collapsed and filtered. For each sample, productive Simpson clonality was calculated as the square root of Simpson's diversity index across productive rearrangements. TCRdb holds this immuneACCESS table with in-frame rearrangements only. Some clones are missing; in checked studies, unresolved V genes explain under half, and the rest has no known cause. That table is the source of V, J and clone size, and D and trimming were worked out from the DNA. The table for this sample lists around 400,000 clones; under 90% of them were counted only once. The ten largest clones capture 1.5% to 2% of the sample.

Sequencing was performed on PBMCs or T cells enriched from blood (not recorded which). The clonotype originates from a woman aged 25-40 years who had recovered from COVID-19. The receptor chain draws on TRBV30 and TRBJ1-4; the D gene lacks a confident call. CDR3 reads: CACLHEKLFF. DNA sequence: TGTGCCTGCCTCCATGAAAAACTGTTTTTT.